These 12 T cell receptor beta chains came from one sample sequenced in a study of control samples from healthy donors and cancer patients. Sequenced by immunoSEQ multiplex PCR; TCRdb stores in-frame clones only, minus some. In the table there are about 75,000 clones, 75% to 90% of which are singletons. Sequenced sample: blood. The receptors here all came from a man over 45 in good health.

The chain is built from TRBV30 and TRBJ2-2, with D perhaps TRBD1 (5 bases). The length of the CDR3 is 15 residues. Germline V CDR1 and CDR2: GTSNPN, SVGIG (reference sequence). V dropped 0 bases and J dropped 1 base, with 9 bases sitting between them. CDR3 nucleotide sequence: TGTGCCTGGAGTGTAAGGGGCCTGAACACCGGGGAGCTGTTTTTT. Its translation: CAWSVRGLNTGELFF.

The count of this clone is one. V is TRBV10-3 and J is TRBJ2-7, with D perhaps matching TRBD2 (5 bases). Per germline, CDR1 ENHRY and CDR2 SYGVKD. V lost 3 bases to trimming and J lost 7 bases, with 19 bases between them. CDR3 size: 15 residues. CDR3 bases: TGTGCCATCAGTGAATTGGAAGCGCCCTCGGGGGAGCAGTACTTC. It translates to CAISELEAPSGEQYF.

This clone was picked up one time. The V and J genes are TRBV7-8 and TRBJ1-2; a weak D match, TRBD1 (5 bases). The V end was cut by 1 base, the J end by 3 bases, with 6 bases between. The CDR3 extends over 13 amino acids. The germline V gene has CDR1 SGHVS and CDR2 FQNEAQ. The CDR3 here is CASSLGGDYGYTF. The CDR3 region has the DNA TGTGCCAGCAGCTTAGGGGGCGACTATGGCTACACCTTC.

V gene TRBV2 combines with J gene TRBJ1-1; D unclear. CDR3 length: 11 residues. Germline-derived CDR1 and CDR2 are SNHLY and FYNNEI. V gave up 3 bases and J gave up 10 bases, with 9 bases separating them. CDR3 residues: CASSEDLRAFF. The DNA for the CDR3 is TGTGCCAGCAGTGAGGACCTTAGAGCTTTCTTT.

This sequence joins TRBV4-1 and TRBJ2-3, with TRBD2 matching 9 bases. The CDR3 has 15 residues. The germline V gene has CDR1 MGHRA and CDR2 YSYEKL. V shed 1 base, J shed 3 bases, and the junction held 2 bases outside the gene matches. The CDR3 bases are TGCGCCAGCAGCCAAGTAGCGGGAGTTACAGATACGCAGTATTTT. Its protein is CASSQVAGVTDTQYF.

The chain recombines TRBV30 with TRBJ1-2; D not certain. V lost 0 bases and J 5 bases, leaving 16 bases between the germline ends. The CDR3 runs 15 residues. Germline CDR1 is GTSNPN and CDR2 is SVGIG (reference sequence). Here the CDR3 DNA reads TGTGCCTGGAGTGTTGATAACTTTAGGTGGTATGGCTACACCTTC. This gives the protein CAWSVDNFRWYGYTF.

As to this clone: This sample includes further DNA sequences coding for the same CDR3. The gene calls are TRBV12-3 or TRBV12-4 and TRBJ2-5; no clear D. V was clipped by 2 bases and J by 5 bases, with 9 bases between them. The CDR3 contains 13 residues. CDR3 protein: CASSLLAPETQYF. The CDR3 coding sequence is TGTGCCAGCAGTTTATTGGCCCCGGAGACCCAGTACTTC.

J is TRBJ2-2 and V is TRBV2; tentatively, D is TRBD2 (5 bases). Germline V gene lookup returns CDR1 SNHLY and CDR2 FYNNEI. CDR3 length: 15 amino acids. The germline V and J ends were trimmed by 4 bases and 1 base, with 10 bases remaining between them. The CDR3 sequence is CASSGPGGNTGELFF. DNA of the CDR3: TGTGCCAGCAGTGGCCCAGGAGGGAACACCGGGGAGCTGTTTTTT.

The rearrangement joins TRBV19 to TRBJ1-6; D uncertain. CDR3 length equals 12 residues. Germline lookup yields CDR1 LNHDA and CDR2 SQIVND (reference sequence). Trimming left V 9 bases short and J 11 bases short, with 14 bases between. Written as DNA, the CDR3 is TGTGCCAGCTCTACGAGGGTTACACCCCTCCACTTT. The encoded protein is CASSTRVTPLHF.

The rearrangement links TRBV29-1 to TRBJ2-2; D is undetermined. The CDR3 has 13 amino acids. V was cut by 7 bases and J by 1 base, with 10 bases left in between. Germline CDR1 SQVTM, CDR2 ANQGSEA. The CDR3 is CSAMTRNTGELFF. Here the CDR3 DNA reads TGCAGCGCCATGACGAGGAACACCGGGGAGCTGTTTTTT.

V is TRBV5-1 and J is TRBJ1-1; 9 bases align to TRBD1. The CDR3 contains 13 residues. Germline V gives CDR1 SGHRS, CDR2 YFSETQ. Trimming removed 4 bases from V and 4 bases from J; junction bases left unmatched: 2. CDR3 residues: CASSKTGGTEAFF. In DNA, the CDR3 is TGCGCCAGCAGCAAGACAGGGGGCACTGAAGCTTTCTTT.

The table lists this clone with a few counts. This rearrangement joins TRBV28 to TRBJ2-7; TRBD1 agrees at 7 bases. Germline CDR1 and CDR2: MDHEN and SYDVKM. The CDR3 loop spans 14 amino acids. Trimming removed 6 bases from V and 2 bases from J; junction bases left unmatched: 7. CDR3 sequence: CASRRGTETYEQYF. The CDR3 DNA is TGTGCCAGCAGGAGGGGGACAGAGACCTACGAGCAGTACTTC.